A selection of T cell receptor beta chains follows, all from one sample in a study of tumor-infiltrating lymphocytes in oesophageal squamous cell carcinoma. Using its own MiXCR run on the PCR reads, TCRdb lists one record per CDR3 protein. There are around 11,000 distinct CDR3 sequences in the sample; 57% occur only once, and about a third lies in the top ten. Sequences were obtained from esophageal tumor tissue. These TCRs come from a male donor with esophageal squamous cell carcinoma. Both conserved end residues are part of each CDR3. Each record gives: V gene, CDR3 protein.

V gene: TRBV3-1
CDR3 protein: CASSQASGAFYSTDTQYF

V gene: TRBV25-1
CDR3 protein: CASSKTGGGANVLTF

V gene: TRBV4-1
CDR3 protein: CASSQETSSGTSGNKYF

V gene: TRBV11-2
CDR3 protein: CASSSKETQYF

V gene: TRBV7-2
CDR3 protein: CASRPGRGLSYEQYF

V gene: TRBV6-2/TRBV6-3
CDR3 protein: CASIGLAGGTGELFF

V gene: TRBV12-3/TRBV12-4
CDR3 protein: CASSLSSGGYDEQFF

V gene: TRBV7-2
CDR3 protein: CASSAQGGGETQYF

V gene: TRBV7-2
CDR3 protein: CASSLGLSYNEQFF

V gene: TRBV7-3
CDR3 protein: CASRTSGGSYNEQFF

V gene: TRBV12-3/TRBV12-4
CDR3 protein: CASSPRQGDNSPLHF

V gene: TRBV12-3/TRBV12-4
CDR3 protein: CASSLVIGGTDTQYF

V gene: TRBV6-2/TRBV6-3
CDR3 protein: CASNRDSTDTQYF

V gene: TRBV29-1
CDR3 protein: CSVEGDTRKSYNEQFF

V gene: TRBV7-2
CDR3 protein: CASSQLGQGYEQYF

V gene: TRBV7-3
CDR3 protein: CASSPIAGWADTQYF

V gene: TRBV7-2
CDR3 protein: CASRMTSGEADTQDF

V gene: TRBV12-3/TRBV12-4
CDR3 protein: CASSLGRWGYEQYF

V gene: TRBV6-5
CDR3 protein: CASSYSQSSYSYTF

V gene: TRBV7-2
CDR3 protein: CASSMGGPETQYF

V gene: TRBV6-1
CDR3 protein: CASSSSRGAGETQYF

V gene: TRBV7-9
CDR3 protein: CASRYGQGYTGELFF

V gene: TRBV11-2
CDR3 protein: CASSRDRVGEQFF

V gene: TRBV6-1
CDR3 protein: CASSEALGPHEQYF

V gene: TRBV10-3
CDR3 protein: CAISSSGTGGSYEQYF

V gene: TRBV7-9
CDR3 protein: CASSFPSGPREQFF